This TCR beta chain was captured by sequencing in a study of beta chain features in type 1 diabetes. The wider study: The study found patients and healthy donors alike in age, gender and cell yields.

V was shortened by 4 bases and J by 5 bases, with 11 bases between the two germline ends. The germline V gene has CDR1 ENHRY and CDR2 SYGVKD. This CDR3 is 13 amino acids long. This clone was seen more than once but under ten times. Its specificity is not known. Every bit of the isolated RNA underwent reverse transcription, so sequencing read expressed TCRB transcripts. The method was immunoSEQ multiplex PCR; TCRdb's version includes in-frame clones alone and lacks a portion of them. The sample carries hundreds of thousands of clones, 13% recorded once. General study points: The study left unresolved whether HLA type influences TCRB rearrangement. PCR might favor shorter templates, equally in patients and controls. TCRB CDR3s from Type 1 diabetes patients were moderately but significantly shorter in all four CD4+ subsets.

The TCR comes from a man younger than 35 with type 1 diabetes. The sequenced sample consisted of naive CD4+ T cells from blood. The chain combines TRBV10-3 with TRBJ1-1, with D maybe TRBD1 (5 bases). The CDR3 loop reads CAISVQDGTEAFF. The CDR3 DNA reads as TGTGCCATCAGTGTACAGGACGGGACTGAAGCTTTCTTT.